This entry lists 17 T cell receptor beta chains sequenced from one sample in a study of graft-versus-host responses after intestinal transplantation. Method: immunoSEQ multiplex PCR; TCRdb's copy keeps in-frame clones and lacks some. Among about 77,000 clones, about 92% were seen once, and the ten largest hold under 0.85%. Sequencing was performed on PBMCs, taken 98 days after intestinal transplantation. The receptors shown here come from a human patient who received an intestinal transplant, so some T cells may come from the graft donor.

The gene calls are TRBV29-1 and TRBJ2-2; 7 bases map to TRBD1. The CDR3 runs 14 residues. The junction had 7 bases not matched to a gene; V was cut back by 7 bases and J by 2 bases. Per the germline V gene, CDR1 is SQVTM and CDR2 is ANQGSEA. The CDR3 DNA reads TGCAGCGCTGGGGGACAGACTAACACCGGGGAGCTGTTTTTT. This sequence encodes CSAGGQTNTGELFF.

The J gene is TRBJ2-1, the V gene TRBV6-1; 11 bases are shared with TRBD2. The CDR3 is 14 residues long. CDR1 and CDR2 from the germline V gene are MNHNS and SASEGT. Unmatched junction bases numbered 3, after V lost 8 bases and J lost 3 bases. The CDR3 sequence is CASRTSGHYNEQFF. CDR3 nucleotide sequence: TGTGCCAGCCGGACTAGCGGGCACTACAATGAGCAGTTCTTC.

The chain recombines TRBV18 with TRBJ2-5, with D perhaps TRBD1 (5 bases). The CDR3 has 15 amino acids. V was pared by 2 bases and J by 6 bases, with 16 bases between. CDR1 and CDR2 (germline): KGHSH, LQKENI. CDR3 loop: CASSPKWQGKKTQYF. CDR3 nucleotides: TGTGCCAGCTCACCAAAGTGGCAGGGTAAAAAGACCCAGTACTTC.

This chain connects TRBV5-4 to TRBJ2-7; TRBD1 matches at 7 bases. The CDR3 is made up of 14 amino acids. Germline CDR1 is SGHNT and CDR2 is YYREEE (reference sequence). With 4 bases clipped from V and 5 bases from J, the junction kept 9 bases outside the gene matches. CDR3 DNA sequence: TGTGCCAGCAGCCGAATTGACAGGGTCGACGAGCAGTACTTC. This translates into CASSRIDRVDEQYF. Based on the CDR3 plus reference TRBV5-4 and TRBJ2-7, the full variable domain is ETGVTQSPTHLIKTRGQQVTLRCSSQSGHNTVSWYQQALGQGPQFIFQYYREEENGRGNFPPRFSGLQFPNYSSELNVNALELDDSALYLCASSRIDRVDEQYFGPGTRLTVT.

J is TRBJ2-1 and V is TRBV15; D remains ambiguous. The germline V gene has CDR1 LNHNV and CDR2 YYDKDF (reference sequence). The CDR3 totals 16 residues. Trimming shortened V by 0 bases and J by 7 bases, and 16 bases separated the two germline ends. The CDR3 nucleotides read TGTGCCACCAGCAGAGAGCATCCGGTCTCGGGTAATGAGCAGTTCTTC. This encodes CATSREHPVSGNEQFF.

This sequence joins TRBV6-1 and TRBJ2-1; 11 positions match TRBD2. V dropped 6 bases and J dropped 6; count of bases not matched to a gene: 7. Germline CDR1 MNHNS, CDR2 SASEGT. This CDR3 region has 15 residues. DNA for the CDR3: TGTGCCAGCAGGGAGGCTAGCGGGAGGAGCAATGAGCAGTTCTTC. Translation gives CASREASGRSNEQFF.

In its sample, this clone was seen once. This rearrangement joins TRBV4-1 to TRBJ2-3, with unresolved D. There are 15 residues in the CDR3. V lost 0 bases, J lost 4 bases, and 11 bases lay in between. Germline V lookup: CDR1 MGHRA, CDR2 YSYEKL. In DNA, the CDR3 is TGCGCCAGCAGCCAAGATCCTATGGGTGCAGATACGCAGTATTTT. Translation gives CASSQDPMGADTQYF.

The CDR3 DNA reads as TGTGCCAGCAGCTTAGGCCGAGTGGATACGCAGTATTTT. It is translated as CASSLGRVDTQYF. The V call is TRBV13, the J call TRBJ2-3, with unresolved D. The germline CDR1 and CDR2 sequences are PRHDT and FYEKMQ (reference sequence). The CDR3 is 13 residues long. V was clipped by 0 bases and J by 6 bases, with 7 bases between them. Drawing the rest from reference TRBV13 and TRBJ2-3, the complete variable domain is AAGVIQSPRHLIKEKRETATLKCYPIPRHDTVYWYQQGPGQDPQFLISFYEKMQSDKGSIPDRFSAQQFSDYHSELNMSSLELGDSALYFCASSLGRVDTQYFGPGTRLTVL.

The CDR3: CASSGPGRGGIRKLFF. CDR3 DNA sequence: TGTGCCAGCAGTGGCCCGGGACGGGGGGGGATTCGAAAACTGTTTTTT. The V and J genes are TRBV6-4 and TRBJ1-4; D is perhaps TRBD1 (5 bases). Germline V gives CDR1 MRHNA, CDR2 SNTAGT. This CDR3 has 16 amino acids. V was pared by 4 bases and J by 10 bases, with 22 bases between.

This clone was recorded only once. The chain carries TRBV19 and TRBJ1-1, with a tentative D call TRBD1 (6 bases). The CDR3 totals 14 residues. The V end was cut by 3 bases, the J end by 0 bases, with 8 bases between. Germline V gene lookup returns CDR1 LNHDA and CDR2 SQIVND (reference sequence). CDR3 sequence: CASSIQGLNTEAFF. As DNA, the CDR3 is TGTGCCAGTAGTATTCAGGGGTTGAACACTGAAGCTTTCTTT.

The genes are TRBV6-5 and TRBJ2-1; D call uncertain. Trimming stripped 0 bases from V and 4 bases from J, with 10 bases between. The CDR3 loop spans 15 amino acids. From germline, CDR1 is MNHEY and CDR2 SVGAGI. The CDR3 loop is CASSYSKGGYNEQFF. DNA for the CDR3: TGTGCCAGCAGTTACTCGAAGGGCGGATACAATGAGCAGTTCTTC.

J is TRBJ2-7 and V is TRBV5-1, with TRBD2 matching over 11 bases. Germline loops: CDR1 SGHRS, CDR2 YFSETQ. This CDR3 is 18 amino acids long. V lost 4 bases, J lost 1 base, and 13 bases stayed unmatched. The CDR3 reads CASSHPLLAGGGSYEQYF. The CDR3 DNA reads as TGCGCCAGCAGCCACCCCCTGCTAGCGGGGGGAGGTTCCTACGAGCAGTACTTC. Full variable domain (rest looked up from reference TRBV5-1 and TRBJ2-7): KAGVTQTPRYLIKTRGQQVTLSCSPISGHRSVSWYQQTPGQGLQFLFEYFSETQRNKGNFPGRFSGRQFSNSRSEMNVSTLELGDSALYLCASSHPLLAGGGSYEQYFGPGTRLTVT.

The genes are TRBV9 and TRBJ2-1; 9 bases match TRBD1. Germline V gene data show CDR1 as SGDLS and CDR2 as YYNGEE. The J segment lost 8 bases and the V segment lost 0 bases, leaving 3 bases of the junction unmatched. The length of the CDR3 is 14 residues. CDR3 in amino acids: CASSVAGTGYEQFF. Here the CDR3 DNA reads TGTGCCAGCAGCGTAGCCGGGACAGGGTATGAGCAGTTCTTC.

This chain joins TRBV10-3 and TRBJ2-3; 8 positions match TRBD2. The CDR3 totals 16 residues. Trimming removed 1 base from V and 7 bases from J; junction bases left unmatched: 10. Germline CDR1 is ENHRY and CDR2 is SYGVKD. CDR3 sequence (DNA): TGTGCCATCAGTGAGTTTAATAGCGGGAACGGATATACGCAGTATTTT. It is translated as CAISEFNSGNGYTQYF.

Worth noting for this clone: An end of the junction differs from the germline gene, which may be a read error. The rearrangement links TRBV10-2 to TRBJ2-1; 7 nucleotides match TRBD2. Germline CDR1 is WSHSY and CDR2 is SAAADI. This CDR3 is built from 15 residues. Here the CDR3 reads CASREAGKGGNEQFF. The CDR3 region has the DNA TGCGCCAGCCGTGAAGCGGGGAAAGGAGGGAATGAGCAGTTCTTC.

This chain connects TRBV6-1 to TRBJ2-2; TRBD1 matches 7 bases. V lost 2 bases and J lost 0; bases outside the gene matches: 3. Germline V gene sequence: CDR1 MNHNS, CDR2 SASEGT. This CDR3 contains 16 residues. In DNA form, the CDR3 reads TGTGCCAGCAGTGAAAGACAGGGATCGAACACCGGGGAGCTGTTTTTT. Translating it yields CASSERQGSNTGELFF.

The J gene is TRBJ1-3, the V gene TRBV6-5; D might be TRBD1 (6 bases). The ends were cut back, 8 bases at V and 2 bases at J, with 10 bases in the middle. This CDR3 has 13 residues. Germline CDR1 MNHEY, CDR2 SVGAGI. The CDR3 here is CASGGGTGNTIYF. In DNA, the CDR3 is TGTGCCAGCGGGGGCGGAACTGGAAACACCATATATTTT.